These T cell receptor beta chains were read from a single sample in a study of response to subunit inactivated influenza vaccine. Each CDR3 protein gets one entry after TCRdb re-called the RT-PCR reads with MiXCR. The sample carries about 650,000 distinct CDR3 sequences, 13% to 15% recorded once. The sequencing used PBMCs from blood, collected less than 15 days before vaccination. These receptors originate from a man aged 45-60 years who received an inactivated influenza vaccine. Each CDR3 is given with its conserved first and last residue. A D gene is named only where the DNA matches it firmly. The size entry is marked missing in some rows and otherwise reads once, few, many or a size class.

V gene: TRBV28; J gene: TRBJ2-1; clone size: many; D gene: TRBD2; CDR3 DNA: TGTGCCAGCAGTTTATTGCGGGGCGGGAGTATCCATGAGCAGTTCTTC; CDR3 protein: CASSLLRGGSIHEQFF
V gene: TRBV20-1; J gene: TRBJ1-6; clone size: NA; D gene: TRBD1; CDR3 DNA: TGCAGTCCCCGACAGGGAAATTCACCCCTCCACTTT; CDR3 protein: CSPRQGNSPLHF
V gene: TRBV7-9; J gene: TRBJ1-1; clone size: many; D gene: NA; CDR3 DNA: TGTGCCAGCAGCCCATACAGGAACACTGAAGCTTTCTTT; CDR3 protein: CASSPYRNTEAFF
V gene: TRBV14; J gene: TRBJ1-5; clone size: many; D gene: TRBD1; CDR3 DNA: TGTGCCAGCAGCCAAGAGCCTACAGGGGTGGATAGCAATCAGCCCCAGCATTTT; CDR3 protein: CASSQEPTGVDSNQPQHF
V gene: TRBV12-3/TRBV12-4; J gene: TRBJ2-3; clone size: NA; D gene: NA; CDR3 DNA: TGTGCCAGAAGTTTAGTGAGCTGGAGCACAGATACGCAGTATTTT; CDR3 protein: CARSLVSWSTDTQYF
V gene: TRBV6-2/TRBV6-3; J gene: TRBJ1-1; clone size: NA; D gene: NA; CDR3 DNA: TGTGCCAGCAGTTACTGGTCGGGACATCTAAACACTGAAGCTTTCTTT; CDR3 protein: CASSYWSGHLNTEAFF
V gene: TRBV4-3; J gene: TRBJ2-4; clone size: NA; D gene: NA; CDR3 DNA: TGCGCCAGCAGCCAAGTCGGTAGTAGGGACATTCAGTACTTC; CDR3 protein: CASSQVGSRDIQYF
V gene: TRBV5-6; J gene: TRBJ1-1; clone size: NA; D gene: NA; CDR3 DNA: TGTGCCAGCAGCTTGGCCGAGTGGCTGAACACTGAAGCTTTCTTT; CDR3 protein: CASSLAEWLNTEAFF
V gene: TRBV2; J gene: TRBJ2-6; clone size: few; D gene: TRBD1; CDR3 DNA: TGTGCCAGCAGACATAATACAGGGGCTGGGGCCAACGTCCTGACTTTC; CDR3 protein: CASRHNTGAGANVLTF
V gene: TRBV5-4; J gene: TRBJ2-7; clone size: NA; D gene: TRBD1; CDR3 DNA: TGTGCCACGCAATTACAGGGGTCCTACGAGCAGTACTTC; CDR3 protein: CATQLQGSYEQYF
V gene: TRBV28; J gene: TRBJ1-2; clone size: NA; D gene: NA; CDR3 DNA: TGTGCCAGCAGCCGTCCGGGGGGAAATGGCTACACCTTC; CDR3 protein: CASSRPGGNGYTF
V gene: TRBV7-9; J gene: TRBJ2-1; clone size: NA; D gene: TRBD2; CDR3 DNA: TGTGCCAGCAGCGGCCGACTAGCGGGTTTTAATGAGCAGTTCTTC; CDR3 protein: CASSGRLAGFNEQFF
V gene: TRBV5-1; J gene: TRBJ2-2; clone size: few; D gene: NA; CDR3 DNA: TGCGCCAGCAGTTTCCGGACCTCGGGGGCCGGGGGCGGGGAGCTGTTTTTT; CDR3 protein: CASSFRTSGAGGGELFF
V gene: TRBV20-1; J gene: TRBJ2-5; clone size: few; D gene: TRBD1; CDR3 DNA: TGCAGTGCTAGGTGGGACAGCCACCAAGAGACCCAGTACTTC; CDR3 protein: CSARWDSHQETQYF
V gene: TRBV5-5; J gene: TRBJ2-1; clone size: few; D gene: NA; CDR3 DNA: TGTGCCAGCAGCTTTGACGGCATTTCCTACAATGAGCAGTTCTTC; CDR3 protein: CASSFDGISYNEQFF
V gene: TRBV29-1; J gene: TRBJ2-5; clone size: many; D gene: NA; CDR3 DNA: TGCAGCGTTGCTGTTACAGGTCAAGAGACCCAGTACTTC; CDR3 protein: CSVAVTGQETQYF
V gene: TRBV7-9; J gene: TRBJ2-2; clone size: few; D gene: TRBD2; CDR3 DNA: TGTGCCAGCAGCTTAGCCCCGGGGGGGGAGGACACCGGGGAGCTGTTTTTT; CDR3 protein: CASSLAPGGEDTGELFF
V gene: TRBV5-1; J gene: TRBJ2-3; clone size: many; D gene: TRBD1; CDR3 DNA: TGCGCCAGCAGCTTGAAGGGGGCTTTCTCTGATACGCAGTATTTT; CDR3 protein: CASSLKGAFSDTQYF
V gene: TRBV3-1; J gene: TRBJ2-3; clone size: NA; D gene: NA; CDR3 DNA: TGTGCCAGCAGTTTATCCGGGGCCCTGGATACGCAGTATTTT; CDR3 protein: CASSLSGALDTQYF
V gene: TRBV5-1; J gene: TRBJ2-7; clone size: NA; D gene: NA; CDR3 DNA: TGCGCCAGCAGCTTGGCCGCAGCCTACTACGAGCAGTACTTC; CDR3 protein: CASSLAAAYYEQYF
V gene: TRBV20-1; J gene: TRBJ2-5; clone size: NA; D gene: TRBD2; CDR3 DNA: TGCAGTGCTACGGGACTAGCGGTACTGGCCGAGACCCAGTACTTC; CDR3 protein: CSATGLAVLAETQYF
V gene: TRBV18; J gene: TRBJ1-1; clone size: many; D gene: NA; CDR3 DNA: TGTGCCAGCTCTCGAGGACATAACACTGAAGCTTTCTTT; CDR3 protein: CASSRGHNTEAFF
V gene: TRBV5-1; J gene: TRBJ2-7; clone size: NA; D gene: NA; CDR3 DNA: TGCGCCAGCAGCTTGGCCGGCGGCGAGTACGAGCAGTACTTC; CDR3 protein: CASSLAGGEYEQYF
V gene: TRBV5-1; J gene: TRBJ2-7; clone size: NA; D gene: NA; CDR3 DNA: TGCGCCAGCAGCAACGAAAATGAGCAGTACTTC; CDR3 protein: CASSNENEQYF